This T cell receptor (beta chain) appears in the sequencing data of a study of blood T cell repertoires in COVID-19 (dated by TCRdb to 2019 to 2021). For the wider study: Collaborator samples came from the United States, Italy and Spain and covered acute and convalescent phases of COVID-19. The prospective study material was composed of cDNA or gDNA derived from T cells, B-cell-depleted T cells, or PBMCs. Deeply sampled blood TCRbeta repertoires from subjects exposed to, actively infected with, or recovered from COVID-19 were included in the dataset. The repertoires were made available in a free public database intended to serve as a resource for research on the immune response to SARS-CoV-2. Samples came from the ongoing ImmuneRACE study (first 160 participants) plus 1,254 subjects from 6 global collaborators. Sample metadata almost always included a de-identified subject ID, COVID-19 status, age in years and sex. Where available, HLA class I and class II types were taken from metadata supplied by the sample provider and were not determined by assay-based typing. The research as a whole found: Clinical and demographic metadata were provided uncurated, with the amount varying by source and participant.

Each collaborating institution followed its own protocols to collect whole blood in K2EDTA tubes. Collaborator samples were shipped for TCRbeta analysis as frozen whole blood, isolated PBMCs, or DNA extracted from either sample type. Details on this clone: The clone's antigen remains unknown. No base quality information exists; no much larger clone differs at one position.

TCRbeta CDR3 regions were amplified from genomic DNA using the immunoSEQ Assay, a bias-controlled multiplex PCR. The source study handled its data this way. Within the assay, amplification of reference gene primers was used to estimate how many nucleated cells each sample contained. To quantify the absolute abundance of each unique TCRbeta CDR3 rearrangement, sequence reads were collapsed and filtered. Productive Simpson clonality was computed per sample as the square root of Simpson's diversity index over productive rearrangements. Held by TCRdb, this immuneACCESS table contains in-frame sequences only and omits some clones. Under half of the omission traces to an unresolved V gene where checked; the cause of the rest is unknown. V and J calls and clone size are those listed in that table; D and trimming were worked out from the DNA. The sample contains 50,000 to 80,000 clones, roughly 82% of them found a single time. The ten most abundant clones make up approximately 5% of the sample.

V lost 0 bases and J lost 1 base, and the count of bases not matched to a germline gene is 6. For CDR1 and CDR2, the germline V gene lists SGDLS and YYNGEE. The CDR3 covers 16 residues, taking in both the cysteine and the phenylalanine. CDR3 DNA only is kept here, 48 bases in frame from base 1. The TCR sequence derives from a human donor in a cohort sampled during active COVID-19. The chain employs TRBV9 and TRBJ2-5; TRBD1 lines up with 7 middle nucleotides. Sequenced sample: peripheral blood. This receptor has the CDR3 CASSVDRDSAQETQYF. DNA sequence: TGTGCCAGCAGCGTAGACCGGGACAGCGCCCAAGAGACCCAGTACTTC.